Each of the 7 T cell receptor beta chains below was sequenced from the same sample in a study of blood T cells in healthy people across ages. It was with a sample-barcoded 5' primer and a J-beta primer mix that a second PCR of roughly 7 to 11 cycles was run. Each CDR3 protein gets one entry after TCRdb re-called the 5' RACE reads with MiXCR. The repertoire holds 1.5 million to 2 million distinct CDR3 sequences, with around 36% as singletons. Sequencing was done on a sample of blood. The source is a woman aged 25-40 years in good health.

The chain recombines TRBV15 with TRBJ2-1; 14 nucleotides line up with TRBD2. The germline V gene has CDR1 LNHNV and CDR2 YYDKDF (reference sequence). The CDR3 is 16 amino acids. The J segment lost 8 bases and the V segment lost 2 bases, leaving 5 bases of the junction unmatched. In DNA form, the CDR3 reads TGTGCCACCAGCAGACTAAAGGGACTAGCGGGGGATGAGCAGTTCTTC. Its protein product is CATSRLKGLAGDEQFF. The whole variable domain, remainder taken from reference TRBV15 and TRBJ2-1, is DAMVIQNPRYQVTQFGKPVTLSCSQTLNHNVMYWYQQKSSQAPKLLFHYYDKDFNNEADTPDNFQSRRPNTSFCFLDIRSPGLGDTAMYLCATSRLKGLAGDEQFFGPGTRLTVL.

The table lists this clonotype with a few counts. The rearrangement links TRBV28 to TRBJ2-3; D not resolved. Germline loops: CDR1 MDHEN, CDR2 SYDVKM. CDR3 size: 12 residues. Deletions cut 6 bases from V and 6 bases from J, with 10 bases between. CDR3 loop: CASSQRWDTQYF. CDR3 DNA: TGTGCCAGCAGCCAGCGATGGGATACGCAGTATTTT.

The V and J genes are TRBV7-9 and TRBJ2-2; D remains unclear. Per germline, CDR1 SEHNR and CDR2 FQNEAQ (reference sequence). Trimming pared 8 bases from V and 7 bases from J, leaving 11 bases between. The CDR3 is 12 residues long. The CDR3 DNA reads TGTGCCAGCCCCAGTGAACACGGGGAGCTGTTTTTT. It codes for CASPSEHGELFF.

A note on this clonotype: A junction end diverges from the germline sequence, so it may reflect a read error. The chain has TRBV7-9 and TRBJ1-2; TRBD1 might be the D (5 bases). CDR1 and CDR2 from the germline V gene are SEHNR and FQNEAQ (reference sequence). The CDR3 totals 16 residues. This CDR3 is CASSPGSGQANYGHTF. The CDR3 DNA follows: TGTGCCAGCAGCCCAGGGTCCGGGCAGGCTAACTATGGCCACACCTTC.

This clonotype occurred a few times. The chain is built from TRBV5-1 and TRBJ2-5, with a weak D call TRBD2 (5 bases). Per germline, CDR1 SGHRS and CDR2 YFSETQ. CDR3 size: 14 residues. V was trimmed by 1 base and J by 6 bases, leaving 13 bases between them. The CDR3 loop reads CASSLRHPGKTQYF. The DNA of the CDR3 is TGCGCCAGCAGCTTGCGTCACCCCGGGAAGACCCAGTACTTC.

V usage is TRBV9 and J usage is TRBJ1-1, with 7 bases matching TRBD1. Germline-derived CDR1 and CDR2 are SGDLS and YYNGEE. CDR3 size: 16 residues. V lost 0 bases, J lost 0 bases, and 5 bases stayed unmatched. As DNA, the CDR3 is TGTGCCAGCAGCGTAGACCCGGGACAGTTGAACACTGAAGCTTTCTTT. This codes for CASSVDPGQLNTEAFF.

As regards this clonotype: A much larger clone lies one base from this, so it may be a read error. This chain links TRBV5-6 with TRBJ2-5; D unresolved. The end of the DNA is better explained by TRBJ2-7, so the J call may be wrong. CDR3 length: 13 residues. Germline V lookup: CDR1 SGHDT, CDR2 YYEEEE. The CDR3 is CTSSLGINVEQYF. The CDR3 DNA reads TGTACCAGCAGCTTGGGGATAAATGTCGAGCAGTACTTC.